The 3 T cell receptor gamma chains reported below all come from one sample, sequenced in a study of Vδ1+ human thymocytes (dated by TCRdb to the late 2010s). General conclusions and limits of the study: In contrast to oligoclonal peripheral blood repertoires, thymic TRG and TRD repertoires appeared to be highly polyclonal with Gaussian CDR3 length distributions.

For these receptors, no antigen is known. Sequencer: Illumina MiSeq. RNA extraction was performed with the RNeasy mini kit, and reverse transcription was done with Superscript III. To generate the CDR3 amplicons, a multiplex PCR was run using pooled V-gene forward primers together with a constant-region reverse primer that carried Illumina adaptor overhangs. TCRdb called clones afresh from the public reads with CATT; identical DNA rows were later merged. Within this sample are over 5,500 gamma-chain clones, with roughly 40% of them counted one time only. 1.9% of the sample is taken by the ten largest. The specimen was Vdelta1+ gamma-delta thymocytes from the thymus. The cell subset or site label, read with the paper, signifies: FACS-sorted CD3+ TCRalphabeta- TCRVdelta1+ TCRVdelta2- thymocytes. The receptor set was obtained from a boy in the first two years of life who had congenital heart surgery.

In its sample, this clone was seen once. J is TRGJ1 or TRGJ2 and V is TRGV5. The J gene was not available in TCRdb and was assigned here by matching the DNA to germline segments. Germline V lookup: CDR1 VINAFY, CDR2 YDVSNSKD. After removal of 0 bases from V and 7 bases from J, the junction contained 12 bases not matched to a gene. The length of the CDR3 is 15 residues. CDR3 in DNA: TGTGCCACCTGGGACAGGCGGCGATTGGGGTATAAGAAACTCTTT. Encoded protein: CATWDRRRLGYKKLF.

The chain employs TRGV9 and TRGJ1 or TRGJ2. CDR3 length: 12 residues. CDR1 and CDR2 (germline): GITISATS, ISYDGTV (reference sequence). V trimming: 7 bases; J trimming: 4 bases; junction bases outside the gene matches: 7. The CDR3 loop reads CALCWTYYKKLF. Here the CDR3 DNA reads TGTGCCTTGTGTTGGACCTATTATAAGAAACTCTTT.

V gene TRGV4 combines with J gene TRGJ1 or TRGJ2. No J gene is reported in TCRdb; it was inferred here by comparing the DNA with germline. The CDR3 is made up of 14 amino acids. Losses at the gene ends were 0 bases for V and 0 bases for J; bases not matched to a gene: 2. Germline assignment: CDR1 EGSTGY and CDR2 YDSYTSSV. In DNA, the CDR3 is TGTGCCACCTGGGATGGGACGAATTATTATAAGAAACTCTTT. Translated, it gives CATWDGTNYYKKLF.